This T cell receptor beta chain appears in the sequencing data of a study of T cell repertoires in cytomegalovirus infection. For the study at large: Researchers turned to recently identified HLA-C-restricted CMV epitopes as well as well-studied HLA-B-restricted ones. Matching HLA type and CMV infection were both indicated by public TCR beta signatures.

Study results and limitations: Within the response measured ex vivo, HLA-C-restricted CMV-specific TCR beta clonotypes were dominant. CMV carriers having the relevant HLA were flagged by cumulative public TCR beta family frequency.

TCRdb analysed the reads with MiXCR anew, one entry per CDR3 protein. The sample contains about 900,000 distinct CDR3 sequences, 30% to 40% of which appear only once. The CDR3 loop spans 13 amino acids. The V end lost 6 bases, the J end lost 0 bases, and 6 bases lay between the germline ends. CDR1 and CDR2 from the germline V gene are MNHEY and SMNVEV (reference sequence). This clonotype was seen more than once but under ten times. The target antigen is unknown. This receptor was identified in a human donor in good health (CMV status not recorded). Some clones in this sample may be carry-over from other donors' samples. This rearrangement joins TRBV27 to TRBJ1-5; D is undetermined. The source material was cultured CD8+ T cells from PBMCs, sampled from culture after CMV antigen stimulation. CDR3 sequence: CASRRNSNQPQHF. The CDR3 DNA reads as TGTGCCAGCAGGCGAAATAGCAATCAGCCCCAGCATTTT.